The 10 T cell receptor beta chains reported below all come from one sample, sequenced in a study of breast tumors, draining lymph nodes, adjacent tissues. Breast cancer patients provided tissue from their axillary draining lymph nodes. One entry per CDR3 protein, called by TCRdb with MiXCR from the multiplex PCR reads. The sample yields around 110,000 distinct CDR3 sequences, around 30% seen once. Sequencing was carried out using axillary lymph node tissue. The origin of the receptors is a female donor with breast cancer. Some clones in this sample may be carry-over from other donors' samples.

The chain links TRBV20-1 to TRBJ1-5; D is possibly TRBD1 (6 bases). Germline lookup yields CDR1 DFQATT and CDR2 SNEGSKA (reference sequence). This CDR3 is built from 14 residues. Trimming shortened V by 1 base and J by 6 bases, and 13 bases separated the two germline ends. The CDR3 protein is CSARVQGFSQPQHF. The CDR3 region has the DNA TGCAGTGCTAGAGTCCAGGGGTTCAGTCAGCCCCAGCATTTT.

Ten or more counts support this clonotype. The chain uses TRBV5-1 and TRBJ2-5; 8 nucleotides match TRBD1. The junction had 17 bases not matched to a gene; V was cut back by 0 bases and J by 1 base. CDR3 length: 20 residues. The germline V gene encodes CDR1 SGHRS and CDR2 YFSETQ. The CDR3 loop reads CASSLAKSWTGLGSQETQYF. The CDR3 DNA reads as TGCGCCAGCAGCTTGGCCAAATCATGGACAGGGCTAGGTTCCCAAGAGACCCAGTACTTC.

This sequence joins TRBV7-2 and TRBJ2-1; maybe TRBD2 (5 bases). The length of the CDR3 is 15 residues. Germline values: CDR1 SGHTA, CDR2 FQGNSA. Trimming removed 5 bases at V and 10 bases at J, with 21 bases between. Here the CDR3 DNA reads TGTGCCAGCAGCGGCGGGCTATCCGGCTTGTGGGAGCAGTTCTTC. It specifies CASSGGLSGLWEQFF.

Many counts were recorded for this clonotype. Just one base apart from a much larger clone, this may be a read error. The V gene is TRBV7-7, the J gene TRBJ2-3, with D tentatively TRBD1 or TRBD2 (6 bases each). This CDR3 has 14 residues. Germline V gene data show CDR1 as SSHAT and CDR2 as FNYEAQ (reference sequence). The CDR3 coding sequence is TGTGCTAGCAGCTTATACGGGGGCACAGGTACGCAGTATTTT. Translating it yields CASSLYGGTGTQYF.

On this clonotype itself: Germline is not matched at one junction end, which may reflect a read error. The chain carries TRBV5-6 and TRBJ1-6; D unclear. There are 14 residues in the CDR3. Germline V gives CDR1 SGHDT, CDR2 YYEEEE. CDR3 protein: CASSLWYHNSPLHF. The CDR3 coding sequence is TGTGCCAGCAGCTTGTGGTACCATAATTCGCCCCTCCACTTT. Together with reference TRBV5-6 and TRBJ1-6, the CDR3 gives the full variable domain: DAGVTQSPTHLIKTRGQQVTLRCSPKSGHDTVSWYQQALGQGPQFIFQYYEEEERQRGNFPDRFSGHQFPNYSSELNVNALLLGDSALYLCASSLWYHNSPLHFGNGTRLTVT.

The chain couples TRBV7-3 to TRBJ2-3; tentatively, D is TRBD1 (6 bases). The J call is uncertain, as TRBJ1-5 better fits the DNA end. The CDR3 extends over 13 amino acids. Germline loops: CDR1 SGHTA, CDR2 FQGTGA. The CDR3 is CASSTGYDQPQHF. CDR3 sequence (DNA): TGTGCCAGCAGCACAGGGTATGATCAGCCCCAGCATTTT.

V gene TRBV24-1 combines with J gene TRBJ2-1; 11 positions match TRBD2. The V segment lost 4 bases and the J segment 5 bases; nucleotides outside the gene matches: 3. From germline, CDR1 is KGHDR and CDR2 SFDVKD. The length of the CDR3 is 15 residues. As DNA, the CDR3 is TGTGCCACCAGTGAAGGGACTAGCGGAAACAATGAGCAGTTCTTC. Its protein product is CATSEGTSGNNEQFF.

This clonotype was counted at least ten times. The V and J genes are TRBV28 and TRBJ1-6, with unresolved D. This CDR3 region has 15 residues. CDR1 is MDHEN, CDR2 SYDVKM, per germline. Between the trimmed V and J ends, which lost 7 bases and 10 bases, there was a span of 20 bases. In nucleotides, the CDR3 is TGTGCCAGCATTGAGATGAGCGGGTATGGGTCACCCCTCCACTTT. Residues: CASIEMSGYGSPLHF.

Turning to this clonotype: A much larger clone sits a single nucleotide away, making a read error possible. V gene TRBV6-5 combines with J gene TRBJ2-3; perhaps TRBD2 as D (5 bases). The V gene's germline CDR1 is MNHEY and CDR2 SVGAGI. The CDR3 spans 14 residues. CDR3 sequence: CVSSPPGRSDTQYF. Written as DNA, the CDR3 is TGTGTCAGCAGTCCCCCGGGGAGAAGCGACACGCAGTATTTT.

This clonotype was seen repeatedly, ten times or more. The rearrangement joins TRBV28 to TRBJ2-7, with D perhaps assigned TRBD1 or TRBD2 (5 bases each). Per germline, CDR1 MDHEN and CDR2 SYDVKM. The V gene lost 5 bases and the J gene lost 0 bases, with 14 bases spanning the gap. The CDR3 spans 15 residues. DNA of the CDR3: TGTGCCAGCAGTCCGGTGTCAGGGAGCTCCTACGAGCAGTACTTC. Translated: CASSPVSGSSYEQYF.